These 11 T cell receptor beta chains were sequenced from one sample in a study of blood T cell repertoires in COVID-19. The data were produced by immunoSEQ multiplex PCR, yet TCRdb's version contains in-frame clones alone and is incomplete. The sample shows some 90,000 clones, less than 75% of them seen only once. Sequences were obtained from peripheral blood. Receptors originate from a woman aged 60-75 years in a cohort sampled during active or convalescent COVID-19.

The chain couples TRBV4-2 to TRBJ2-7, with 8 bases fitting TRBD2. With V trimmed by 3 bases and J by 2 bases, 0 bases remained unmatched. The CDR3 spans 13 residues. In germline, CDR1 is LGHNA, CDR2 YNFKEQ. Here the CDR3 DNA reads TGTGCCAGCAGCCACGGGGGGGCCTACGAGCAGTACTTC. Its protein product is CASSHGGAYEQYF.

This clone was observed a single time. The chain uses TRBV18 and TRBJ2-1; 10 bases map to TRBD1. The V gene end was trimmed by 4 bases and the J gene end by 9 bases; junction bases not matched to a gene: 6. In germline, CDR1 is KGHSH, CDR2 LQKENI. The CDR3 loop spans 14 amino acids. The chain's CDR3 is CASSRDRGQGEQFF. CDR3 DNA sequence: TGTGCCAGCTCACGAGACAGGGGGCAGGGTGAGCAGTTCTTC.

The CDR3 is CASSLVRGGGADTQYF. The CDR3 bases are TGCGCCAGCAGCTTGGTTCGCGGGGGCGGGGCAGATACGCAGTATTTT. This rearrangement joins TRBV5-1 to TRBJ2-3, with a tentative D call TRBD2 (7 bases). CDR3 length: 16 amino acids. The germline V gene encodes CDR1 SGHRS and CDR2 YFSETQ. The germline V and J ends were trimmed by 0 bases and 4 bases, with 15 bases remaining between them. Drawing the rest from reference TRBV5-1 and TRBJ2-3, the complete variable domain is KAGVTQTPRYLIKTRGQQVTLSCSPISGHRSVSWYQQTPGQGLQFLFEYFSETQRNKGNFPGRFSGRQFSNSRSEMNVSTLELGDSALYLCASSLVRGGGADTQYFGPGTRLTVL.

This clone has only a few counts. The chain combines TRBV7-2 with TRBJ2-2; 7 nucleotides line up with TRBD2. V dropped 5 bases and J dropped 3; count of bases not matched to a gene: 9. This CDR3 spans 16 amino acids. Per the germline V gene, CDR1 is SGHTA and CDR2 is FQGNSA. This CDR3 reads CASSPTGTTYTGELFF. DNA of the CDR3: TGTGCCAGCAGCCCGACGGGGACTACTTACACCGGGGAGCTGTTTTTT.

This sequence joins TRBV5-1 and TRBJ1-1; D ambiguous. Germline V lookup: CDR1 SGHRS, CDR2 YFSETQ. V lost 0 bases to trimming and J lost 1 base, with 7 bases between them. The CDR3 extends over 14 amino acids. Here the CDR3 reads CASSLVLANTEAFF. As DNA, the CDR3 is TGCGCCAGCAGCTTGGTACTAGCGAACACTGAAGCTTTCTTT.

This clone was detected only once. The rearrangement links TRBV2 to TRBJ2-2; TRBD1 matches at 9 bases. V gave up 6 bases and J gave up 5 bases; unmatched junction bases: 7. There are 15 residues in the CDR3. CDR1 is SNHLY and CDR2 is FYNNEI in the germline V gene. CDR3: CASRRDRAVTGELFF. DNA for the CDR3: TGTGCCAGCAGGAGGGACAGGGCGGTAACCGGGGAGCTGTTTTTT.

CDR3 nucleotide sequence: TGTGCCAGCAGCTTAGCAGCTGGGCGGGGGCTCCATCAAGAGACCCAGTACTTC. Protein: CASSLAAGRGLHQETQYF. The chain links TRBV7-9 to TRBJ2-5, with a weak D call TRBD2 (7 bases). This CDR3 spans 18 amino acids. Trimming removed 0 bases at V and 2 bases at J, with 19 bases between. Germline V lookup: CDR1 SEHNR, CDR2 FQNEAQ (reference sequence).

CDR3 sequence reads: CASSRTGTYSTDTQYF. CDR3 DNA sequence: TGTGCCAGCAGCCGCACAGGGACCTATAGCACAGATACGCAGTATTTT. V and J are TRBV7-3 and TRBJ2-3, with a tentative D call TRBD1 (6 bases). The CDR3 contains 16 residues. The germline V gene has CDR1 SGHTA and CDR2 FQGTGA. Trimming shortened V by 5 bases and J by 0 bases, and 15 bases separated the two germline ends.

The chain is built from TRBV11-2 and TRBJ1-5; D gene uncertain. Trimming pared 5 bases from V and 3 bases from J, leaving 14 bases between. CDR3 length: 15 amino acids. Germline V CDR1 and CDR2: SGHAT, FQNNGV. CDR3 sequence (DNA): TGTGCCAGCAGCCTTTACAACGCGGACAATCAGCCCCAGCATTTT. It codes for CASSLYNADNQPQHF.

The rearrangement uses TRBV7-3 and TRBJ1-4; 7 nucleotides line up with TRBD1. V lost 1 base, J lost 0 bases, and 14 bases stayed unmatched. The CDR3 covers 20 residues. Germline V gene lookup returns CDR1 SGHTA and CDR2 FQGTGA. Here the CDR3 reads CASSLRVDSDRAATNEKLFF. CDR3 DNA sequence: TGTGCCAGCAGCTTAAGGGTGGACAGCGACAGGGCTGCAACTAATGAAAAACTGTTTTTT. The variable domain in full, completed from reference TRBV7-3 and TRBJ1-4, reads GAGVSQTPSNKVTEKGKYVELRCDPISGHTALYWYRQSLGQGPEFLIYFQGTGAADDSGLPNDRFFAVRPEGSVSTLKIQRTERGDSAVYLCASSLRVDSDRAATNEKLFFGSGTQLSVL.

The V call is TRBV20-1, the J call TRBJ1-5; 7 bases line up with TRBD1. This CDR3 region has 15 residues. CDR1 is DFQATT, CDR2 SNEGSKA, per germline (reference sequence). Unmatched junction bases numbered 8, after V lost 3 bases and J lost 3 bases. CDR3 sequence (DNA): TGCAGTGCTAGTATGAACAGGGGTTTCAATCAGCCCCAGCATTTT. Protein sequence: CSASMNRGFNQPQHF.